This T cell receptor (beta chain) derives from a study of blood T cell repertoires in COVID-19. The length of the CDR3 is 14 residues. Germline trimming cut 6 bases from V and 5 bases from J; bases unmatched to any gene: 8. Germline-derived CDR1 and CDR2 are MDHEN and SYDVKM. This clone has ten or more counts. In the original workflow: Amplification of reference gene primers provided the estimated nucleated cell counts. The method was immunoSEQ multiplex PCR; TCRdb's version includes in-frame clones alone and lacks a portion of them. V, J and clone size derive from that table, while D and trimming were established from the DNA sequence. In the table there are 30,000 to 40,000 clones, roughly 80% of which are singletons.

The receptor's source is a man older than 75 with acute or convalescent COVID-19. The source material was peripheral blood. This rearrangement joins TRBV28 to TRBJ2-5; 8 nucleotides line up with TRBD1. CDR3 DNA sequence: TGTGCCAGCAGCCTGGACAGGGTGGCGGAGACCCAGTACTTC. This translates into CASSLDRVAETQYF.